The 30 T cell receptor beta chains reported below all come from one sample, sequenced in a study of blood T cell repertoires in COVID-19 (dated by TCRdb to the early 2020s). Library method: the immunoSEQ multiplex PCR assay. TCRdb re-hosts the immuneACCESS table, in-frame sequences only. Its copies lack some clones; in the studies checked, an unresolved V gene accounts for under half of them, and the cause for the rest is not known. For this sample the table gives 110,000 to 150,000 clones, of which about 81% were detected only once. The leading ten clones occupy less than 5% of the sample. Sequences were obtained from peripheral blood. These receptors originate from a woman older than 75 with acute or convalescent COVID-19.

This clone was seen a single time. This rearrangement joins TRBV5-1 to TRBJ2-2; TRBD1 matches at 8 bases. Germline-derived CDR1 and CDR2 are SGHRS and YFSETQ. This CDR3 is 16 amino acids long. V gave up 0 bases and J gave up 6 bases; unmatched junction bases: 7. The CDR3: CASSLVLGTGPGELFF. CDR3 in DNA: TGCGCCAGCAGCTTGGTGCTGGGGACAGGTCCCGGGGAGCTGTTTTTT.

In its sample, this clone was seen once. CDR3 region: CASSLLPLRGNTEAFF. The CDR3 DNA is TGTGCCAGCAGCTTGTTGCCCCTACGAGGGAACACTGAAGCTTTCTTT. The chain recombines TRBV5-4 with TRBJ1-1; D unresolved. This CDR3 has 16 residues. Germline values: CDR1 SGHNT, CDR2 YYREEE (reference sequence). Trimming shortened V by 1 base and J by 1 base, and 14 bases separated the two germline ends.

V is TRBV4-1 and J is TRBJ1-5; TRBD1 matches at 7 bases. The CDR3 runs 14 residues. J gave up 9 bases and V 4 bases, and 9 bases lay outside the gene matches. Germline V gene lookup returns CDR1 MGHRA and CDR2 YSYEKL. CDR3 DNA sequence: TGCGCCAGCAGCCTACAAGGGGGCCTTGGGCCCCAGCATTTT. It translates to CASSLQGGLGPQHF.

The chain employs TRBV20-1 and TRBJ2-7, with 12 positions matching TRBD2. In germline, CDR1 is DFQATT, CDR2 SNEGSKA (reference sequence). The V segment lost 3 bases and the J segment 5 bases; nucleotides outside the gene matches: 17. The CDR3 has 18 amino acids. The CDR3 reads CSASAGTSGFLSDHEQYF. Here the CDR3 DNA reads TGCAGTGCTAGTGCCGGGACTAGCGGGTTTCTGTCGGACCACGAGCAGTACTTC.

This rearrangement joins TRBV12-3 or TRBV12-4 to TRBJ2-4; 8 nucleotides match TRBD1. This CDR3 has 12 amino acids. J gave up 8 bases and V 5 bases, and 2 bases lay outside the gene matches. The CDR3 sequence is CASSPTGDIQYF. DNA for the CDR3: TGTGCCAGCAGTCCGACAGGGGACATTCAGTACTTC.

The chain is built from TRBV3-1 (or the pseudogene TRBV3-2) and TRBJ2-3, with a weak D call TRBD2 (5 bases). This CDR3 spans 16 amino acids. CDR1 LGHDT and CDR2 YNNKEL come from the germline V gene (reference sequence). The V end lost 4 bases, the J end lost 0 bases, and 14 bases lay between the germline ends. This CDR3 is CASSPGWARSTDTQYF. The CDR3 DNA is TGTGCCAGCAGCCCGGGATGGGCACGTAGCACAGATACGCAGTATTTT.

The gene calls are TRBV3-1 (or the pseudogene TRBV3-2) and TRBJ1-5, with D unclear. The length of the CDR3 is 15 residues. Deletions cut 4 bases from V and 1 base from J, with 11 bases between. Germline lookup yields CDR1 LGHDT and CDR2 YNNKEL (reference sequence). DNA for the CDR3: TGTGCCAGCAGCCGAGGTCCGGAAAGCAATCAGCCCCAGCATTTT. Its translation is CASSRGPESNQPQHF.

The chain is built from TRBV9 and TRBJ1-3; D unclear. CDR3 length: 13 amino acids. Trimming stripped 3 bases from V and 3 bases from J, with 7 bases between. Germline loops: CDR1 SGDLS, CDR2 YYNGEE. CDR3 DNA sequence: TGTGCCAGCAGCGGAGTTGGTGGAAACACCATATATTTT. This translates into CASSGVGGNTIYF.

The rearrangement links TRBV19 to TRBJ1-3, with 7 bases identical to TRBD1. The CDR3 is 15 residues long. Germline V gene sequence: CDR1 LNHDA, CDR2 SQIVND (reference sequence). V gave up 9 bases and J gave up 0 bases; unmatched junction bases: 8. DNA of the CDR3: TGTGCCAGCCGCCCAGGGGGGTTCTCTGGAAACACCATATATTTT. Translated: CASRPGGFSGNTIYF.

This clone was detected only a few times. The rearrangement joins TRBV10-3 to TRBJ2-1; possible D gene TRBD1, 5 bases. Trimming removed 3 bases from V and 1 base from J, with 16 bases in between. CDR1 is ENHRY and CDR2 is SYGVKD in the germline V gene. The CDR3 spans 17 residues. Here the CDR3 reads CAISDRPRVGSYNEQFF. The CDR3 DNA is TGTGCCATCAGTGATCGCCCCAGGGTGGGGTCCTACAATGAGCAGTTCTTC.

The chain joins TRBV3-1 (or the pseudogene TRBV3-2) to TRBJ2-3; maybe TRBD1 (6 bases). From germline, CDR1 is LGHDT and CDR2 YNNKEL (reference sequence). Trimming pared 0 bases from V and 6 bases from J, leaving 22 bases between. This CDR3 comprises 18 residues. This CDR3 reads CASSQDQRQAGFMDTQYF. The CDR3 DNA reads TGTGCCAGCAGCCAAGATCAGAGACAGGCCGGGTTCATGGATACGCAGTATTTT.

In this sample, this clone turned up a few times. A junction end diverges from the germline sequence, so it may reflect a read error. The chain carries TRBV7-3 and TRBJ2-2; no clear D gene. Germline V gene sequence: CDR1 SGHTA, CDR2 FQGTGA. The CDR3 is 16 residues long. CDR3 nucleotides: TGTGCCAGCAGTTTAAGTCCACGGTCGAACACCGGGGAGCTGTTTTTT. Protein product: CASSLSPRSNTGELFF.

The rearrangement links TRBV6-4 to TRBJ1-4, with 7 bases fitting TRBD1. The CDR3 contains 15 residues. The ends lost 5 bases at V and 6 bases at J; junction bases unmatched: 9. CDR1 MRHNA and CDR2 SNTAGT come from the germline V gene. CDR3 nucleotides: TGTGCCAGCAGTACTAGGGGACAGAAGTATGAAAAACTGTTTTTT. It specifies CASSTRGQKYEKLFF.

The chain links TRBV28 to TRBJ2-2; TRBD2 matches 10 bases. The CDR3 spans 21 residues. Unmatched junction bases numbered 21, after V lost 8 bases and J lost 0 bases. Germline assignment: CDR1 MDHEN and CDR2 SYDVKM. The CDR3 sequence: CASGLRLAGLLAGANTGELFF. The CDR3 DNA reads TGTGCCAGCGGCCTGAGGCTGGCAGGGCTGCTAGCGGGAGCGAACACCGGGGAGCTGTTTTTT.

The V gene is TRBV7-2, the J gene TRBJ1-6, with D perhaps TRBD1 (5 bases). Looked up from germline, CDR1 is SGHTA and CDR2 is FQGNSA. The CDR3 has 16 amino acids. V was pared by 3 bases and J by 6 bases, with 15 bases between. The CDR3 sequence is CASSLGRGDGNSPLHF. The CDR3 DNA follows: TGTGCCAGCAGCTTGGGTAGGGGTGACGGTAATTCACCCCTCCACTTT.

The chain carries TRBV6-6 and TRBJ2-7; a weak D match, TRBD2 (5 bases). The CDR3 contains 11 residues. Trimming shortened V by 7 bases and J by 4 bases, and 8 bases separated the two germline ends. Germline V gives CDR1 MNHNY, CDR2 SVGAGI (reference sequence). CDR3 DNA sequence: TGTGCCAGCAAGAGGGAATACGAGCAGTACTTC. The encoded protein is CASKREYEQYF.

V usage is TRBV7-9 and J usage is TRBJ2-7; 7 nucleotides match TRBD1. CDR3 length equals 15 residues. J gave up 0 bases and V 5 bases, and 7 bases lay outside the gene matches. CDR1 is SEHNR and CDR2 is FQNEAQ in the germline V gene (reference sequence). CDR3 bases: TGTGCCAGCAGCCTCAGGGGACAGTTCTCCTACGAGCAGTACTTC. This codes for CASSLRGQFSYEQYF.

The chain links TRBV6-1 to TRBJ2-2, with D unresolved. V dropped 1 base and J dropped 4 bases, with 10 bases sitting between them. The CDR3 totals 15 residues. Germline V gene sequence: CDR1 MNHNS, CDR2 SASEGT. This chain's CDR3 is CASSEGGWSTGELFF. In DNA form, the CDR3 reads TGTGCCAGCAGTGAAGGTGGTTGGAGCACCGGGGAGCTGTTTTTT.

The chain has TRBV28 and TRBJ2-7, with 7 nucleotides matching TRBD2. The CDR3 has 15 residues. V lost 3 bases to trimming and J lost 4 bases; unmatched junction nucleotides: 9. The V gene's germline CDR1 is MDHEN and CDR2 SYDVKM. CDR3 loop: CASSFRAGVAYEQYF. For the CDR3, the DNA is TGTGCCAGCAGTTTCCGTGCGGGGGTGGCGTACGAGCAGTACTTC.

The rearrangement uses TRBV7-2 and TRBJ2-7, with 7 positions matching TRBD1. Unmatched junction bases numbered 2, after V lost 2 bases and J lost 1 base. CDR3 length: 14 residues. Germline CDR1 SGHTA, CDR2 FQGNSA. DNA of the CDR3: TGTGCCAGCAGCTTAAGACAGGGTTCCTACGAGCAGTACTTC. It specifies CASSLRQGSYEQYF.

V usage is TRBV24-1 and J usage is TRBJ2-7; D is perhaps TRBD1 (6 bases). CDR3 size: 13 residues. Looked up from germline, CDR1 is KGHDR and CDR2 is SFDVKD. V lost 1 base and J 6 bases, leaving 9 bases between the germline ends. CDR3 loop: CATSDFRGREQYF. CDR3 sequence (DNA): TGTGCCACCAGTGATTTCAGGGGTCGCGAGCAGTACTTC.

CDR3 residues: CASSEVTGLRGSNEQFF. The CDR3 bases are TGTGCCAGCAGTGAAGTTACAGGGCTGAGGGGCTCCAATGAGCAGTTCTTC. The rearrangement uses TRBV6-1 and TRBJ2-1; weak D call: TRBD1 (6 bases). The CDR3 sequence is 17 residues long. V was shortened by 1 base and J by 6 bases, with 19 bases between the two germline ends. Germline CDR1 MNHNS, CDR2 SASEGT.

The rearrangement uses TRBV28 and TRBJ2-2; TRBD1 agrees at 7 bases. The junction had 12 bases not matched to a gene; V was cut back by 7 bases and J by 4 bases. The CDR3 is made up of 16 amino acids. Germline V gives CDR1 MDHEN, CDR2 SYDVKM. The CDR3 is CASIPRLRGRTGELFF. The CDR3 nucleotides read TGTGCCAGCATACCCCGCCTAAGGGGGCGCACCGGGGAGCTGTTTTTT.

The chain combines TRBV5-4 with TRBJ2-7, with 7 bases fitting TRBD2. The CDR3 covers 13 residues. J was trimmed by 7 bases and V by 4 bases; bases with no gene match: 8. CDR1 and CDR2 (germline): SGHNT, YYREEE (reference sequence). The CDR3 nucleotides are TGTGCCAGCAGCACAGCGGGGTGGGGGGAGCAGTACTTC. This gives the protein CASSTAGWGEQYF.

The chain carries TRBV10-1 and TRBJ2-1; D unclear. CDR3 length: 15 residues. Deletions cut 4 bases from V and 2 bases from J, with 12 bases between. Germline CDR1 and CDR2: WNHNN and SYGVQD (reference sequence). CDR3 protein: CASSATRVTYNEQFF. The CDR3 DNA reads TGCGCCAGCAGTGCAACACGTGTTACCTACAATGAGCAGTTCTTC.

This clone occurred once. The chain employs TRBV27 and TRBJ2-1; 8 bases map to TRBD2. The germline V gene encodes CDR1 MNHEY and CDR2 SMNVEV (reference sequence). There are 19 residues in the CDR3. Trimming removed 6 bases from V and 0 bases from J; junction bases left unmatched: 16. This chain's CDR3 is CASRRTSLPGTSSYNEQFF. As DNA, the CDR3 is TGTGCCAGCAGGCGTACCTCCCTGCCCGGGACTAGCTCCTACAATGAGCAGTTCTTC.

The genes are TRBV11-2 and TRBJ1-1; no clear D gene. Germline V gene lookup returns CDR1 SGHAT and CDR2 FQNNGV. There are 15 residues in the CDR3. Between the trimmed V and J ends, which lost 5 bases and 1 base, there was a span of 14 bases. The CDR3 DNA sequence: TGTGCCAGCAGCCCGTTTTGGGCCCCGAACACTGAAGCTTTCTTT. Amino acid sequence: CASSPFWAPNTEAFF.

This chain connects TRBV7-9 to TRBJ1-4, with D uncertain. With 6 bases removed from V and 0 bases from J, the gap between germline ends came to 8 bases. CDR3 length: 14 amino acids. Germline values: CDR1 SEHNR, CDR2 FQNEAQ (reference sequence). The CDR3 loop is CASSPPATNEKLFF. DNA for the CDR3: TGTGCCAGCAGTCCGCCGGCAACTAATGAAAAACTGTTTTTT. The variable domain in full, with the rest retrieved from reference TRBV7-9 and TRBJ1-4, is DTGVSQNPRHKITKRGQNVTFRCDPISEHNRLYWYRQTLGQGPEFLTYFQNEAQLEKSRLLSDRFSAERPKGSFSTLEIQRTEQGDSAMYLCASSPPATNEKLFFGSGTQLSVL.

This clone came up a few times. The chain joins TRBV20-1 to TRBJ1-4; TRBD1 matches at 8 bases. The CDR3 covers 16 residues. V was clipped by 3 bases and J by 4 bases; unmatched bases: 10. CDR1 and CDR2 (germline): DFQATT, SNEGSKA (reference sequence). The CDR3 DNA sequence: TGCAGTGCTAGTTCGACCAGGGACAGGAATAATGAAAAACTGTTTTTT. Its translation: CSASSTRDRNNEKLFF.

V usage is TRBV20-1 and J usage is TRBJ1-2, with D perhaps TRBD1 (5 bases). The CDR3 is 11 residues long. V was clipped by 7 bases and J by 6 bases, with 12 bases between them. Per germline, CDR1 DFQATT and CDR2 SNEGSKA (reference sequence). The CDR3 region is CSGSPGDGYTF. In DNA form, the CDR3 reads TGCAGTGGCAGCCCGGGGGATGGCTACACCTTC.